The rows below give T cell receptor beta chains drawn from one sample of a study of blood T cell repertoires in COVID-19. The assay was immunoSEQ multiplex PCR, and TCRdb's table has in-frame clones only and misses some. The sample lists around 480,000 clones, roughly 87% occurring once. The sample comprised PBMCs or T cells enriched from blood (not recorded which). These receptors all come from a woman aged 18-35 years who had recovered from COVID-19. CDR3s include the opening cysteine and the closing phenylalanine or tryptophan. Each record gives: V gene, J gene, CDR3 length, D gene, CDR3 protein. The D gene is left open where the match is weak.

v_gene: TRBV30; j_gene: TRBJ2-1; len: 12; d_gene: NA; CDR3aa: CAWSPRLGEQFF
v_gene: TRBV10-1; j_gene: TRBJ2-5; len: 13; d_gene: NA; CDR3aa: CASTETPGETQYF
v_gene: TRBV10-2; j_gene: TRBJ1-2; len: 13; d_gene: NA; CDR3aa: CATSDGLPYGYTF
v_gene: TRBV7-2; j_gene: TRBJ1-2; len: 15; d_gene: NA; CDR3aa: CASSLDQGLDYGYTF
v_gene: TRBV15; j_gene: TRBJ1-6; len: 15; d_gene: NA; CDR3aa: CATSREAVSGSPLHF
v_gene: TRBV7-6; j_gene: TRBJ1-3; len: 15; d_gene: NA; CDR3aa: CASSLIADTGNTIYF
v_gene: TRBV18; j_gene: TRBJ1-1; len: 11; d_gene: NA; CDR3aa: CASSAPGEAFF
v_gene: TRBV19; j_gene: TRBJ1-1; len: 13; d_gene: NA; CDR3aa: CASSIFGGTEAFF
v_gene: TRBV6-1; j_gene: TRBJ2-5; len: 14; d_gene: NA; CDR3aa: CASSESKGKGTQYF
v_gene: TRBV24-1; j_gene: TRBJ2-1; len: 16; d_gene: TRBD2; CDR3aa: CATSDAGGSSYNEQFF
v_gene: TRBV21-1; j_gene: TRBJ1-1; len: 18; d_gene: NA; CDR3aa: CASSKALPTRDRDTEAFF
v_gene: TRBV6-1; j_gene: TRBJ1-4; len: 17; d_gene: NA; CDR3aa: CASSDGAASSTNEKLFF
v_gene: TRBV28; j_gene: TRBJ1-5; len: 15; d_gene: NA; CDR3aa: CASSQGSVGHQPQHF
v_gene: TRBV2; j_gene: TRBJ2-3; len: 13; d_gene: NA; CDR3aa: CASSAEGADTQYF
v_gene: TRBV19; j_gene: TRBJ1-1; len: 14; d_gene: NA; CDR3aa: CASSIYPDTLEAFF
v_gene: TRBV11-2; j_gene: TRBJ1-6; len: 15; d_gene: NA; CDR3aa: CASSLRTVYNSPLHF
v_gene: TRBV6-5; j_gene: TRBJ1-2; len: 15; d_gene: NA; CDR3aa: CASTLGHAANYGYTF
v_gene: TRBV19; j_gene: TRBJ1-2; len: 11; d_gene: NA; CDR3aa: CASSLSYGYTF
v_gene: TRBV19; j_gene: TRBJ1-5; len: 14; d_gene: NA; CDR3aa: CASSIRGGEQPQHF
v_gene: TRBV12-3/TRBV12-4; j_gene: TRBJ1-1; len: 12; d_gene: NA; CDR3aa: CASSPGGTEAFF
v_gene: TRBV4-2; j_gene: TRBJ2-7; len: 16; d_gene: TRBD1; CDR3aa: CASSLASGTGSYEQYF
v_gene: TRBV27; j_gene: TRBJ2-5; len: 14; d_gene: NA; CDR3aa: CASSLYRTQETQYF
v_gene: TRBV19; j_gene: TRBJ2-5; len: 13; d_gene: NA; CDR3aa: CASSTSSVETQYF
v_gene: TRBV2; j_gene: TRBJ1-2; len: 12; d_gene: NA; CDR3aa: CASYGGDYGYTF
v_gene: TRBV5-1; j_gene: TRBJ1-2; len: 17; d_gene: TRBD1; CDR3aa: CASSRTGETGGEYGYTF
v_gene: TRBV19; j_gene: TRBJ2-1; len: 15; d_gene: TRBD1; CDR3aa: CASSPARRDRDEQFF
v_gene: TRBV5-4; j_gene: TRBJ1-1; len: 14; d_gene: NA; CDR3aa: CASSLDSLNTEAFF
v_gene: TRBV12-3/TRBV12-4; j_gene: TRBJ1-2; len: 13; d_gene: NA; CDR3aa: CASTFSGFYGYTF
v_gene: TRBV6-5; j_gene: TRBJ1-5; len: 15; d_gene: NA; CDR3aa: CASRPGGGLNQPQHF
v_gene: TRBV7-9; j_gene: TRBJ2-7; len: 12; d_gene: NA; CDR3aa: CASSLSSYEQYF
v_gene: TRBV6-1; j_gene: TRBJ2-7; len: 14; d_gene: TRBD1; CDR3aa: CASSEVGTDSEQYF
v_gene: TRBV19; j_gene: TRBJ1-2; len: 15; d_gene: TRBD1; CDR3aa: CASSIRGQGARGYTF
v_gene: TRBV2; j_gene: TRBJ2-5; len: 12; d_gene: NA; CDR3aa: CASIGEEETQYF
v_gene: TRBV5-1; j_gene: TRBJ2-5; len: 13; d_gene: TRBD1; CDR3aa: CASSRGLEETQYF
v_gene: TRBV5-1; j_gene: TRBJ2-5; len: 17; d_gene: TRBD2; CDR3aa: CASSRRGAPWGEETQYF
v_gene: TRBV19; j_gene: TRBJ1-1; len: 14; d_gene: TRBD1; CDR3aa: CASSMQGGRTEAFF
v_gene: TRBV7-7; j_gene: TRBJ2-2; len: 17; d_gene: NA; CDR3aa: CASSLSPLYANTGELFF
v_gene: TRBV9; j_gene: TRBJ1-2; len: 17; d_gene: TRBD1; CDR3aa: CASSVLTGTGGSYGYTF
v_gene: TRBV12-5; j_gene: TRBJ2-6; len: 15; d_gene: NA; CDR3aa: CASGPGSSGANVLTF
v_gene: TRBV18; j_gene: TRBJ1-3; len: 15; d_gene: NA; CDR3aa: CASSPGHISGNTIYF
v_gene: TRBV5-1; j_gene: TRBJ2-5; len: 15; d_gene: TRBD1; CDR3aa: CASSPGQGAEETQYF
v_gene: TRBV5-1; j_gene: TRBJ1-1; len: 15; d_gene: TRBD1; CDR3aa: CASSLETGVNTEAFF
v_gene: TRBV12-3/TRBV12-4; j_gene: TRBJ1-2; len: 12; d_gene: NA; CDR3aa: CASSPSEGGYTF
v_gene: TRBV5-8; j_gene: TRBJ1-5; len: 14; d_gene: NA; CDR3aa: CASSLALDGQPQHF
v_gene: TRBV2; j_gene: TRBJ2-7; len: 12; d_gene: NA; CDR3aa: CASSWSPYEQYF
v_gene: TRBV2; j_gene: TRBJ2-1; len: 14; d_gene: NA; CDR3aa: CASSDLQLYNEQFF
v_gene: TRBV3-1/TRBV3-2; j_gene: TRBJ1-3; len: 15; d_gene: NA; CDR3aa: CASSQDPRSGNTIYF
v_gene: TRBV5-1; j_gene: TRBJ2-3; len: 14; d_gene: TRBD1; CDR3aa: CASRSGTEIDTQYF
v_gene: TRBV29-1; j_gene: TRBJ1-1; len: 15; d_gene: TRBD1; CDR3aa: CSVAQPQGAPPEAFF
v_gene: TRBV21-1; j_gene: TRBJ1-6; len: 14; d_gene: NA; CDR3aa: CASSRRRDRAALHF
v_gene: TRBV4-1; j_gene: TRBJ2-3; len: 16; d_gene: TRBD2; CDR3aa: CASSQEISGGAYTQYF
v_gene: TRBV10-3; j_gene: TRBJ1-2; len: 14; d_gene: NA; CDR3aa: CAISEWEGGDGYTF
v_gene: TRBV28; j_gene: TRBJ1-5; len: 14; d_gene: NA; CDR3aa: CASSLEQGNQPQHF
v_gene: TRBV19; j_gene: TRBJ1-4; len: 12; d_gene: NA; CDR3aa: CASKGPGEKLFF
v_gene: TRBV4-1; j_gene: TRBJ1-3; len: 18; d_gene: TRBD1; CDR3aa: CASSHRGTGAWMGNTIYF
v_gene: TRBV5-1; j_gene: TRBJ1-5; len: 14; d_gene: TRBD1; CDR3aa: CASSSGQGDQPQHF
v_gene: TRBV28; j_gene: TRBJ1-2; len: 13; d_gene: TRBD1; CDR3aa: CASSSQGGDGYTF